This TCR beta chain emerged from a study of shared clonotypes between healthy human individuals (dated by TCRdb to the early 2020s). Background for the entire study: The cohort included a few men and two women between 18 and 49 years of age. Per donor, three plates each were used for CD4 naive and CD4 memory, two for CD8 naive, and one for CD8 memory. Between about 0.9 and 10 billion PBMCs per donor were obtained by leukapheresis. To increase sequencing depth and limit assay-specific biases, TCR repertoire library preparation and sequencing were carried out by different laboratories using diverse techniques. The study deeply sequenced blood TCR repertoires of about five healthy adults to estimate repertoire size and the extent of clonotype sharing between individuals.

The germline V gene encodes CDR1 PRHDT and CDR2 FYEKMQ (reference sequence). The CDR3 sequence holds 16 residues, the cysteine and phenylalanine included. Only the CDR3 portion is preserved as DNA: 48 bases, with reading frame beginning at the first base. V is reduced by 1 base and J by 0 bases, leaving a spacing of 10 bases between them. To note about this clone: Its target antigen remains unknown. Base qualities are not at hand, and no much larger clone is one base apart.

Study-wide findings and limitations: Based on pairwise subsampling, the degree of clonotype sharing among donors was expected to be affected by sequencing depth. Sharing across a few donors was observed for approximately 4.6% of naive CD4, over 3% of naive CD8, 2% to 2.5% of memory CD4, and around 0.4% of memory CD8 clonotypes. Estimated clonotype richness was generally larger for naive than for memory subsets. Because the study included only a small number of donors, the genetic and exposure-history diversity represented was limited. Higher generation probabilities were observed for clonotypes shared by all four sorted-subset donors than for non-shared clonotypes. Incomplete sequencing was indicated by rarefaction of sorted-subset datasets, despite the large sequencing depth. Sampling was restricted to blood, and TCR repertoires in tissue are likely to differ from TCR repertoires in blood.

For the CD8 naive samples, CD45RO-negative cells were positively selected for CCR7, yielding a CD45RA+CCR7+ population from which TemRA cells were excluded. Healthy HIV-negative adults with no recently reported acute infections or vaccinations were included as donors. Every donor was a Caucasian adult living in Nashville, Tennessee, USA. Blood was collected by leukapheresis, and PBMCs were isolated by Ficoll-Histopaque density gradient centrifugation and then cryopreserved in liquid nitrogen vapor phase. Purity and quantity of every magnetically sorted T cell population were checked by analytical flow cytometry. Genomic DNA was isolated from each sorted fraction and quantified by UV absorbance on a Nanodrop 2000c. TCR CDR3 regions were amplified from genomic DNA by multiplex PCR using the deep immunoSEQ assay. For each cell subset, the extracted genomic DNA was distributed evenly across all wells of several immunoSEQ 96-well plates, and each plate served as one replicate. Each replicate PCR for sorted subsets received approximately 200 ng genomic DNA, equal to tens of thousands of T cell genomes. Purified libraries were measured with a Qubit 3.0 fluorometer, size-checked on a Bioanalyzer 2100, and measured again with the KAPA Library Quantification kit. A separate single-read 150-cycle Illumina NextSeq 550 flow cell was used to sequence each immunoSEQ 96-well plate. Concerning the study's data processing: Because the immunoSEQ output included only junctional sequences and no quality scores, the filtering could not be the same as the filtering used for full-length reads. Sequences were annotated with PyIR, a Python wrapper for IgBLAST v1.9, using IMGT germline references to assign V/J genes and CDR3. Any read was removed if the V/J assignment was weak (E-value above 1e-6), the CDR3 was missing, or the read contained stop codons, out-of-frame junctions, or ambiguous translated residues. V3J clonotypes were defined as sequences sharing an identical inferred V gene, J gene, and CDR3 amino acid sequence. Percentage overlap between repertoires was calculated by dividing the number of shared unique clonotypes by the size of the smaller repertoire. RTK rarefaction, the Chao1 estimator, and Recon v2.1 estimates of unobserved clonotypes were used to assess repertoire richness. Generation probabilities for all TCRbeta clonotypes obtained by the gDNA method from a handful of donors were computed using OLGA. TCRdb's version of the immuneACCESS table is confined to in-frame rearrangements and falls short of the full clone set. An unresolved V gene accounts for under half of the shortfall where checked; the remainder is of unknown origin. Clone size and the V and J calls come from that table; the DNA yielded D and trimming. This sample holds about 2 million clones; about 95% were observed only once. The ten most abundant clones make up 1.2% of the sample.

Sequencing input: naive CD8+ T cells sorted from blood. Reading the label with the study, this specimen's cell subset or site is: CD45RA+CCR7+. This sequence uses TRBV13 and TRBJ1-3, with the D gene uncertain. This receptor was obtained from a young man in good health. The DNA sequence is TGTGCCAGCAGCTTAGACCCCGCGAGCTCTGGAAACACCATATATTTT. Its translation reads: CASSLDPASSGNTIYF.